This T cell receptor (beta chain) is from a study of long-term antiretroviral therapy in people with HIV. Run at survey level, the immunoSEQ assay was version v3.0. Generated by immunoSEQ multiplex PCR, the TCRdb table keeps only in-frame clones and is missing some. The sample contains over 25,000 clones, nearly 85% of which appear only once. CDR3 length equals 13 residues. V gave up 5 bases and J gave up 6 bases, with 14 bases separating them. In germline, CDR1 is SGHVS, CDR2 FQNEAQ. The rearrangement links TRBV7-8 to TRBJ2-7; D may correspond to TRBD1 or TRBD2 (5 bases each). This TCR derives from a young man with HIV. The input for sequencing was unsorted PBMCs, taken 0.8 years before starting antiretroviral therapy. The CDR3 DNA reads as TGTGCCAGCAGCCTGGGGACGTCCCTCGAGCAGTACTTC. Translated, it gives CASSLGTSLEQYF.